The clone carrying this T cell receptor beta chain was observed a handful of times. Its antigen remains unidentified. The data were taken from a study of tumor and adjacent non-tumor tissue in lung cancer. Study details: The cohort had 12 adenocarcinoma, a couple of squamous cell and 1 small cell patients. The patients, 10 men and five or six women, were roughly 30 to 85 with stage I to III disease. Notes on the study in general: Significantly higher TCR diversity was found in tumor than normal lung.

This sample's RNA came from whole unsorted tissue. Donors were chemotherapy-naive, newly diagnosed lung cancer surgical patients in China, August–late 2014. Germline assignment: CDR1 MGHRA and CDR2 YSYEKL. The CDR3 extends over 15 amino acids. V was pared by 0 bases and J by 4 bases, with 10 bases between. The library came from three nested PCR rounds adapted from ARM-PCR protocols. Each CDR3 protein gets one entry after TCRdb re-called the multiplex PCR reads with MiXCR. The sample holds tens of thousands of distinct CDR3 sequences; roughly three fifths are singletons and the top ten take 20% to 25%.

Sequenced input: lung tumor tissue. The gene calls are TRBV4-1 and TRBJ1-3, with D unclear. The sequence was obtained from a man aged 50-59 years with non-small cell lung cancer. DNA for the CDR3: TGCGCCAGCAGCCAAGATGAAGGAGCAGGAAACACCATATATTTT. Its protein product is CASSQDEGAGNTIYF.